A single sample is the source of the 6 T cell receptor beta chains below, sequenced in a study of T cell repertoires in cytomegalovirus infection. TCRdb called the reads again in MiXCR, with one record for every CDR3 protein. The table lists about half a million distinct CDR3 sequences, about 44% of them singletons, with 40% to 50% in the top ten. No antigen has been assigned to these receptors. The sequences come from cultured PBMCs, collected from culture after CMV antigen stimulation. Receptor source: a human donor in good health (CMV status not recorded). Some clones in this sample may be carry-over from other donors' samples.

The chain uses TRBV12-3 or TRBV12-4 and TRBJ1-5; no reliable D call. The CDR3 consists of 13 residues. Trimming removed 3 bases at V and 7 bases at J, with 10 bases between. CDR3 in DNA: TGTGCCAGCAGTTTCACTTCGGACCAGCCCCAGCATTTT. Encoded protein: CASSFTSDQPQHF.

This clonotype was counted a few times. The chain couples TRBV7-8 to TRBJ2-7, with 9 bases aligning to TRBD1. Germline CDR1 and CDR2: SGHVS and FQNEAQ. V dropped 10 bases and J dropped 4; count of bases not matched to a gene: 14. CDR3 length: 15 residues. CDR3 DNA sequence: TGTGCCACAGGGGGCTCGGGACAGGGTTATTACGAGCAGTACTTC. This encodes CATGGSGQGYYEQYF.

In its sample, this clonotype was seen once. The gene calls are TRBV5-4 and TRBJ2-1, with D tentatively TRBD2 (5 bases). The CDR3 has 12 amino acids. V dropped 4 bases and J dropped 7 bases, with 9 bases sitting between them. Germline CDR1 reads SGHNT; CDR2 reads YYREEE (reference sequence). The CDR3 bases are TGTGCCAGCAGCGAGACTACAAATGAGCAGTTCTTC. Amino acids: CASSETTNEQFF. Full variable domain (outside the CDR3, taken from reference TRBV5-4 and TRBJ2-1): ETGVTQSPTHLIKTRGQQVTLRCSSQSGHNTVSWYQQALGQGPQFIFQYYREEENGRGNFPPRFSGLQFPNYSSELNVNALELDDSALYLCASSETTNEQFFGPGTRLTVL.

The chain employs TRBV2 and TRBJ1-1, with D unclear. V lost 2 bases and J 5 bases, leaving 9 bases between the germline ends. CDR3 length: 13 residues. CDR1 and CDR2 (germline): SNHLY, FYNNEI. The chain's CDR3 is CASSETPRTEAFF. As DNA, the CDR3 is TGTGCCAGCAGTGAAACCCCTCGGACTGAAGCTTTCTTT. Variable domain in full (rest from reference TRBV2 and TRBJ1-1): EPEVTQTPSHQVTQMGQEVILRCVPISNHLYFYWYRQILGQKVEFLVSFYNNEISEKSEIFDDQFSVERPDGSNFTLKIRSTKLEDSAMYFCASSETPRTEAFFGQGTRLTVV.

The chain joins TRBV6-5 to TRBJ2-1; D is possibly TRBD1 (6 bases). V gave up 8 bases and J gave up 9 bases, with 23 bases separating them. The germline V gene encodes CDR1 MNHEY and CDR2 SVGAGI. The CDR3 runs 15 residues. CDR3 sequence reads: CASGGGGLLGFEQFF. The CDR3 coding sequence is TGTGCCAGCGGGGGCGGTGGGCTCTTGGGTTTTGAGCAGTTCTTC.

This sequence joins TRBV7-2 and TRBJ2-5; 9 bases line up with TRBD1. This CDR3 spans 16 amino acids. V gave up 1 base and J gave up 5 bases; unmatched junction bases: 8. The germline CDR1 and CDR2 sequences are SGHTA and FQGNSA. The CDR3 DNA is TGTGCCAGCAGCTTAGGGGTCGGGACAGGGTGGGAGACCCAGTACTTC. This gives the protein CASSLGVGTGWETQYF.